This TCR beta chain was retrieved from a study of T cell responses to AZD1222 COVID-19 vaccine (dated by TCRdb to the early 2020s). In terms of the full investigation: TCR sequencing covered roughly 230 trial participants: 200 to 210 given two doses of AZD1222 and 26 given two doses of MenACWY control vaccine. Trial participants were enrolled by age into 18-55, 56-69 and 70-plus year subgroups, with 148, 28 and 57 TCR-sequenced participants respectively. Overall results and qualifications from the work: No day 14 peak-response samples were available, so repertoires were characterized only after the peak T cell response. The whole spike protein was spanned by vaccine-associated CD4 TCRs, and dominant responses were seen in regions 160-218 and 743-854. Most participants were white British and females outnumbered males, and the authors suggested that clonal diversity may have been underestimated. After two AZD1222 doses, spike-specific TCR breadth and depth were significantly higher than at day 0 and than in MenACWY recipients. In the small 56-69-year group, the increase in depth fell short of significance, most likely because of low power. Only five to seven AZD1222 recipients were SARS-CoV-2 seropositive at baseline, limiting conclusions about previously exposed vaccinees. Reportedly, close to half of the unique spike-specific TCRs recognized epitopes lying outside the regions that are mutated in the B.1.351 and B.1.1.7 variants.

The sample's time point label, in plain terms: about 28 days (+/-7) after the second vaccine dose. Because spike-specific TCR depth and breadth did not differ between the two schedules, AZD1222 recipients who got a second dose at roughly 4 weeks were pooled with those who got a second dose at roughly 12 weeks. Vaccinee samples came from UK trials COV001 and COV002, including a single-blind randomized controlled phase 2/3 trial of AZD1222 (ChAdOx1 nCoV-19) in healthy adults. For TCRbeta chain sequencing, PBMC samples were collected from trial participants at day 0 and at day 28 after the second dose. This clone was counted a single time. What antigen it recognizes has not been identified. Base qualities were left out, and no much larger clone turns up one base away. Including the terminal cysteine and phenylalanine, the CDR3 comprises 18 residues. Only CDR3 DNA remains: 54 bases, in frame from the first base. At the junction V is shortened by 3 bases and J by 0 bases; bases outside the gene matches: 6. Reading the germline V gene gives CDR1 KGHSH and CDR2 LQKENI.

The CDR3 regions of human TCRbeta chains were subjected to immunosequencing. The paper's data handling went like this. Repertoire TCRs were checked for matches against a reference library of SARS-CoV-2-specific TCRs that had been generated using the MIRA antigen-specificity platform. Breadth was defined as the fraction of unique TCRs that were SARS-CoV-2-associated. Depth was defined as the fraction of total T cells that were SARS-CoV-2-associated. Using the MIRA data, every spike-specific TCR was mapped to the spike region that the TCR reacted to and assigned to either a CD4 or a CD8 class. Log10-transformed breadth and depth values were compared by one-way ANOVA with Sidak's multiple comparisons tests. This immuneACCESS table, as held by TCRdb, lists in-frame sequences with V and J called but not all clones. Of the missing ones, under half trace to an unresolved V gene in checked studies; the others have no known cause. The V and J calls and clone size come from that table; D and trimming were worked out from the DNA. The sample records 250,000 to 300,000 clones, approximately 94% of which are singletons. The ten largest make up 0.55% of the sample.

The sample consisted of peripheral blood, taken 28 days after the second AZD1222 dose. The V and J segments used are TRBV18 and TRBJ2-4, with 12 middle bases fitting TRBD1. This TCR was sampled from an adult who received the AZD1222 COVID-19 vaccine. The DNA sequence reads TGTGCCAGCTCACCCCCCGGGACAGGGGGCAAAGCCAAAAACATTCAGTACTTC. Protein translation: CASSPPGTGGKAKNIQYF.